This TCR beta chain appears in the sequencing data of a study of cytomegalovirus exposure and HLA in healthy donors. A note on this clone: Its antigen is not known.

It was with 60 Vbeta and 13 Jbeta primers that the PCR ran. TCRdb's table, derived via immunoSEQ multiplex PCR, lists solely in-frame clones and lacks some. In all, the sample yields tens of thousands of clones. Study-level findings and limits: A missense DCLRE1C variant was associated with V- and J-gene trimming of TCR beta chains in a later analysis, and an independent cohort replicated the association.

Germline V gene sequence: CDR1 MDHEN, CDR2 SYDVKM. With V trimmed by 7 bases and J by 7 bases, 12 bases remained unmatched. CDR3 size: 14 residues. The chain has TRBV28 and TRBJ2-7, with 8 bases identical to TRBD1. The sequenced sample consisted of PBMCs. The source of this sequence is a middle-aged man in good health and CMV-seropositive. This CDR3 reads CASKDRDRLGEQYF. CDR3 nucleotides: TGTGCCAGCAAAGACCGGGACAGGCTGGGGGAGCAGTACTTC. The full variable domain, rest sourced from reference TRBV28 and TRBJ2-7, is DVKVTQSSRYLVKRTGEKVFLECVQDMDHENMFWYRQDPGLGLRLIYFSYDVKMKEKGDIPEGYSVSREKKERFSLILESASTNQTSMYLCASKDRDRLGEQYFGPGTRLTVT.